Sequencing of this T cell receptor beta chain was carried out in a study of T cell responses to AZD1222 COVID-19 vaccine. As concerns this clone: What it binds is unknown.

Some clones are missing from TCRdb's copy, which holds only in-frame ones; the method was immunoSEQ multiplex PCR. This sample has 150,000 to 200,000 clones; approximately 93% occur once, and the top ten carry roughly 1.2%. The length of the CDR3 is 14 residues. V was clipped by 6 bases and J by 4 bases; unmatched bases: 2. Germline V gene sequence: CDR1 MNHEY, CDR2 SVGAGI. Study observations and caveats: The CD4 TCRs associated with vaccination extended across spike and predominated at 160-218 and 743-854. Receipt of two AZD1222 doses was followed by a rise in Spike-specific TCR breadth and depth. Donors, mostly white British, included more females; clonal diversity was possibly underestimated. The number of AZD1222 recipients seropositive at baseline was only six.

This clonotype was obtained from an adult who received the AZD1222 COVID-19 vaccine. The chain links TRBV6-5 to TRBJ2-7, with 14 bases identical to TRBD2. The sample consisted of peripheral blood, taken 28 days after the second AZD1222 dose. In DNA, the CDR3 is TGTGCCAGCAGGACTAGCGGGGGGGCATACGAGCAGTACTTC. Protein product: CASRTSGGAYEQYF.